The 6 T cell receptor beta chains in this list originate from one sample, sequenced in a study of tumor-infiltrating lymphocytes in primary liver carcinoma. The authors made TCR beta cDNA from approximately 500 ng total RNA with a constant-region primer. Construction of TCR beta libraries relied on three successive nested multiplex PCR rounds employing slightly modified ARM-PCR. TRBV1-TRBV30 forward primers and a C-beta reverse primer were used in the first two PCR rounds, which each ran for approximately 10 cycles. TCRdb passed the multiplex PCR reads through MiXCR, listing each CDR3 protein once. This sample has some 130,000 distinct CDR3 sequences, with roughly 70% found just once. The roughly 20-31 mg bulk tissue piece was not sorted before simultaneous RNA and DNA extraction. The specimen sequenced was tumor-adjacent normal liver tissue. The receptors were gathered from a woman aged 55-70 years with primary liver carcinoma and hepatitis B virus infection.

Worth noting for this clonotype: One end of the junction is discordant with germline, which a read error may explain. The rearrangement links TRBV12-3 or TRBV12-4 to TRBJ2-1, with D unclear. This CDR3 is built from 11 residues. The CDR3 reads CVSTSYYEQFF. The CDR3 nucleotides are TGTGTCAGCACCTCCTACTATGAGCAGTTCTTC.

This clonotype has just one count. No conserved phenylalanine or tryptophan ends this CDR3, so it is likely a read error. The rearrangement joins TRBV11-2 to TRBJ1-6, with 8 bases lining up with TRBD1. This CDR3 has 16 amino acids. Germline V gives CDR1 SGHAT, CDR2 FQNNGV. The CDR3 loop reads CASSSTRTGYNSPLHL. In nucleotides, the CDR3 is TGTGCCAGCAGTTCAACACGGACAGGGTATAATTCGCCCCTCCACCTT.

This clonotype was seen a single time. This likely comes from a read error, as the CDR3 has no conserved phenylalanine or tryptophan at its end. The chain combines TRBV11-2 with TRBJ2-7; TRBD2 agrees at 10 bases. The CDR3 consists of 15 residues. Germline V gives CDR1 SGHAT, CDR2 FQNNGV. With V trimmed by 4 bases and J by 10 bases, 13 bases remained unmatched. The CDR3 bases are TGTGCCAGCAGCTCAGAGCCTAGCGGGAGCGGCGAACAGTACTCC. Its translation is CASSSEPSGSGEQYS.

V gene TRBV11-2 combines with J gene TRBJ2-1; 14 positions agree with TRBD2. Germline lookup yields CDR1 SGHAT and CDR2 FQNNGV. Unmatched junction bases numbered 5, after V lost 8 bases and J lost 8 bases. The CDR3 is 14 amino acids. DNA for the CDR3: TGTGCCAGCGTGGGGACTAGCGGGAGATATGAGCAGTTCTTC. Protein product: CASVGTSGRYEQFF.

The J gene is TRBJ2-7, the V gene TRBV11-3; TRBD1 agrees at 11 bases. Trimming removed 5 bases from V and 3 bases from J; junction bases left unmatched: 12. The germline CDR1 and CDR2 sequences are SGHNT and YENEEA. This CDR3 has 17 amino acids. In nucleotides, the CDR3 is TGTGCCAGCAGCCCCAGGACAGGGGGCGCGAGCGACTACGAGCAGTACTTC. This gives the protein CASSPRTGGASDYEQYF. The whole variable domain, remainder taken from reference TRBV11-3 and TRBJ2-7, is EAGVVQSPRYKIIEKKQPVAFWCNPISGHNTLYWYLQNLGQGPELLIRYENEEAVDDSQLPKDRFSAERLKGVDSTLKIQPAELGDSAVYLCASSPRTGGASDYEQYFGPGTRLTVT.

Regarding this clonotype: One junction end disagrees with the germline gene, perhaps due to a read error. The CDR3 region is CSVESGGAYGHTF. The CDR3 bases are TGCAGTGTTGAGTCAGGGGGCGCATATGGCCACACCTTC. V and J are TRBV29-1 and TRBJ1-2; TRBD1 agrees at 8 bases. In germline, CDR1 is SQVTM, CDR2 ANQGSEA. There are 13 residues in the CDR3.